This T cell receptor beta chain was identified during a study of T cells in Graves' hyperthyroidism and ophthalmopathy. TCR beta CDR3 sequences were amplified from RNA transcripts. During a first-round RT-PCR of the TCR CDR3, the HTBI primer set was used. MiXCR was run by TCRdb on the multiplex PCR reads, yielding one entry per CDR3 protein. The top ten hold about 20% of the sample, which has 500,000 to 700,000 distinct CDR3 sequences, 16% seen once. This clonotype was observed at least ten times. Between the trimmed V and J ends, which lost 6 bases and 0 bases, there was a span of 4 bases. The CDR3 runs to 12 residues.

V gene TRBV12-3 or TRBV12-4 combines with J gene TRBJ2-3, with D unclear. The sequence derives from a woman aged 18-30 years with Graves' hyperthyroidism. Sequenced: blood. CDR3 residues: CASRGSTDTQYF. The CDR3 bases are TGTGCCAGCAGAGGGAGCACAGATACGCAGTATTTT.